This T cell receptor (beta chain) was observed in a study of T cells after yellow fever vaccination. The study's findings and limits: Contamination of FACS-sorted repertoires by abundant clonotypes from the bulk population could occur. Of the clonotypes, a small share occurred in both CD4 and CD8 compartments.

This clonotype has just a few counts. Its antigen is still unknown. TCR cDNA was made by 5'RACE template switching, adding a universal primer site and UMIs. TCRdb processed the 5' RACE reads anew with MiXCR; each CDR3 protein has one entry. The sample shows 300,000 to 350,000 distinct CDR3 sequences, 3% to 4.5% of them seen only once. The CDR3 has 13 amino acids. Between the trimmed V and J ends, which lost 5 bases and 1 base, there was a span of 8 bases. The clonotype originates from a man between 18 and 29 years old who received the YFV17D yellow fever vaccine. The chain joins TRBV12-3 or TRBV12-4 to TRBJ1-2, with D unclear. Material: PBMCs, obtained 5 days after the yellow fever booster vaccination. CDR3 sequence: CASSENFNYGYTF. DNA of the CDR3: TGTGCCAGCAGTGAAAACTTTAACTATGGCTACACCTTC.